This T cell receptor (beta chain) is from a study of T cells in Graves' hyperthyroidism and ophthalmopathy (dated by TCRdb to 2018 to 2020). With respect to the entire study: Peripheral blood samples were taken at the time of initial diagnosis, prior to any treatment. To identify distinguishing TCR V-J signatures, a discovery cohort of 90 to 100 patients was used, comprising under 45 with Graves' ophthalmopathy and approximately 57 with stable Graves' hyperthyroidism. The 95 to 100 discovery patients were randomly divided into training and test sets at a 7:3 ratio. The study also compared thyroid tissue and blood T-cell repertoires from about 6 Graves' hyperthyroidism patients. Prospective prediction of ophthalmopathy was tested in an independent validation cohort consisting of 18 hyperthyroidism patients and some 16 patients who later progressed to ophthalmopathy. The paper reports TCR Vbeta CDR3 sequencing of over 130 peripheral blood samples: approximately 41 ophthalmopathy, 70 to 85 hyperthyroidism and around 17 progressor patients. Following sampling, methimazole starting at 30 mg daily was given to hyperthyroidism patients, and high-dose intravenous methylprednisolone was given to ophthalmopathy patients. Paper-wide results and their limitations: In cross-validation, a model built on a 13 V-J signature told ophthalmopathy apart from stable hyperthyroidism with under 90% sensitivity and around 81% specificity, and in testing the same model reached 80%/75%. Most expanded thyroid clonotypes (frequency above 0.001) were also detected in blood, a finding suggesting that blood repertoires may reflect thyroid immune responses. No statistical method was used to set the sample size in advance, and investigators knew the group allocation. In validation, the model predicted progression to ophthalmopathy a median of about 6.8 months before onset, with 65% to 71% sensitivity and roughly 73% specificity.

The TCR beta CDR3 regions were amplified from RNA transcripts. The first round of RT-PCR for the TCR CDR3 was performed with the HTBI primer set and the Qiagen OneStep RT-PCR kit. A second multiplex PCR round built the libraries, followed by size selection and purification. Sequencing of the libraries was done on an Illumina HiSeq2000 using paired-end 100 bp reads. The original methods were these. SOAPnuke was used to process the raw data, throwing out any read that contained adapters or uncalled bases, had a mean Phred below 15, or lacked an exact constant-primer or identifier match. High-quality paired reads were merged using COPE v1.2.5, and each unique nucleotide sequence was defined as a clonotype. MiTCR v1.1 was used to align clonotypes to the IMGT TRBV, TRBD and TRBJ reference segments. The analysis included only V-J combinations with a frequency above 0.0001, which together covered 99% to 99.2% of the repertoires. The TCS score was defined as the ratio of F50 (clonal expansion) to E x V (chaos), calculated using BLOSUM62-based TCRdist between CDR3 peptides within each V-J. Welch's t-statistics and random forest reduced some 510 V-J features to fewer than 15, which were used in a naive Bayes classifier (R e1071). TCRdb reworked the public reads: Q25 trimming with fastp, MiXCR clone assembly, productive beta chains retained. For every CDR3 protein sequence, its rows merge into one entry that carries the most common genes and DNA. The V and J calls reflect TCRdb's pipeline rather than the authors' work. A total of over 450,000 distinct CDR3 sequences appear in this sample, over 15% of them only once. The top ten clones comprise roughly 18% of the sample.

Trimming accounts for 7 bases at V and 4 bases at J, while the number of junction bases matched to no gene is 8. In the germline V gene (reference sequence), CDR1 corresponds to MNHEY and CDR2 to SMNVEV. Including the terminal cysteine and phenylalanine, the CDR3 comprises 15 residues. Just the 45-base CDR3 DNA is kept, in frame starting at base 1. In the ophthalmopathy patients, disease was moderately to severely active, with a Clinical Activity Score of 3 or more, a NOSPECS grade of 4 or more, and a duration of less than 3 months. The study excluded patients with uncontrolled infections, other autoimmune diseases, pregnancy or lactation. Diagnoses relied on clinical symptoms, serum thyroxine and TRAb, thyroid ultrasound and orbital computed tomography. PBMCs were isolated from around 10 ml of fresh peripheral blood by Ficoll-Paque density gradient centrifugation. Total RNA was extracted with Trizol reagent, and quality was checked on an Agilent 2100 Bioanalyzer.

This clonotype was found once. Its antigen is still unknown. No base quality values were provided; no much bigger clone lies one nucleotide off. A read on its own is weak evidence. This chain is built from TRBV27 and TRBJ2-2; 8 central nucleotides agree with TRBD1. Source material: blood. The clonotype originates from a young woman with Graves' ophthalmopathy. The nucleotides read TGTGCCAGCACCAGCGGACAGGGTCTCACCGGGGAGCTGTTTTTT. It is translated as CASTSGQGLTGELFF.